Sequencing of this T cell receptor beta chain was carried out in a study of human T cells and chemical hapten exposure. Unfractionated whole blood was the source of the extracted total RNA. The J segment lost 7 bases and the V segment lost 5 bases, leaving 8 bases of the junction unmatched. CDR3 length: 13 amino acids. Germline CDR1 is SQVTM and CDR2 is ANQGSEA. This clonotype turned up a few times. For the library, individual cDNA molecules each received unique molecular identifiers. Each CDR3 protein gets one entry after TCRdb re-called the reads with MiXCR. The sample shows 95,000 to 150,000 distinct CDR3 sequences, about 7.7% of them seen only once.

J is TRBJ2-5 and V is TRBV29-1; TRBD2 matches at 9 bases. Sequenced input: whole blood. This clonotype was sampled from a human donor in good health. Some clones in this sample may be carry-over from other donors' samples. The CDR3 is CSVRLAGEATQYF. In DNA form, the CDR3 reads TGCAGCGTTAGGTTAGCGGGAGAGGCGACCCAGTACTTC. Full variable domain (outside the CDR3, taken from reference TRBV29-1 and TRBJ2-5): SAVISQKPSRDICQRGTSLTIQCQVDSQVTMMFWYRQQPGQSLTLIATANQGSEATYESGFVIDKFPISRPNLTFSTLTVSNMSPEDSSIYLCSVRLAGEATQYFGPGTRLLVL.